These 19 T cell receptor beta chains came from one sample sequenced in a study of CD8 T cells in ankylosing spondylitis. TCRdb re-called the 5' RACE reads through MiXCR, storing one row per CDR3 protein. The data contain approximately 520,000 distinct CDR3 sequences, roughly 5% of them singletons. Antigens of these TCRs are unknown. Findings of the study overall: Characteristic, it appeared, of ankylosing spondylitis blood was a TCR beta motif of eight highly homologous variants.

The specimen sequenced was blood, either unsorted or a sorted T cell fraction (not recorded which). Source of these receptors: a male donor with ankylosing spondylitis.

This clonotype was found many times. CDR3 coding DNA: TGTGCCAGCAGTCCGACAGGTTCCCTCGGAGGGTCACCCCTCCACTTT. Encoded protein: CASSPTGSLGGSPLHF. This chain joins TRBV27 and TRBJ1-6; possibly TRBD1 for D (6 bases). Trimming stripped 5 bases from V and 10 bases from J, with 21 bases between. Germline CDR1 MNHEY, CDR2 SMNVEV (reference sequence). There are 16 residues in the CDR3.

This clonotype was picked up many times. The chain links TRBV4-3 to TRBJ2-2; D is perhaps TRBD2 (6 bases). Trimming cost V 4 bases and J 4 bases, with 13 bases left between them. The germline CDR1 and CDR2 sequences are LGHNA and YSLEER. The CDR3 runs 15 residues. CDR3 protein: CASSLHAEGTGELFF. The CDR3 DNA is TGCGCCAGCAGCCTCCATGCGGAGGGCACCGGGGAGCTGTTTTTT.

This clonotype was counted ten times or more. J is TRBJ2-1 and V is TRBV25-1; D not resolved. Deletions cut 1 base from V and 5 bases from J, with 12 bases between. The germline V gene has CDR1 MGHDK and CDR2 SYGVNS. CDR3 length: 15 residues. CDR3 protein: CASSEWVRADNEQFF. Here the CDR3 DNA reads TGTGCCAGCAGTGAATGGGTCCGGGCAGACAATGAGCAGTTCTTC.

Many counts were recorded for this clonotype. The chain carries TRBV20-1 and TRBJ2-3; the match to TRBD2 covers 9 bases. V trimming: 7 bases; J trimming: 2 bases; junction bases outside the gene matches: 7. This CDR3 contains 14 residues. The germline CDR1 and CDR2 sequences are DFQATT and SNEGSKA (reference sequence). DNA for the CDR3: TGCAGTGAGGCTAGCGGGGATTTCACAGATACGCAGTATTTT. Residues: CSEASGDFTDTQYF.

This clonotype was counted ten times or more. J is TRBJ1-2 and V is TRBV27; possibly TRBD1 for D (6 bases). This CDR3 spans 14 amino acids. The V end lost 0 bases, the J end lost 8 bases, and 13 bases lay between the germline ends. In germline, CDR1 is MNHEY, CDR2 SMNVEV (reference sequence). For the CDR3, the DNA is TGTGCCAGCAGTTTATCTAAAGGGGGGGACGGCTACACCTTC. Translated, it gives CASSLSKGGDGYTF.

In its sample, this clonotype was seen many times. The chain has TRBV5-1 and TRBJ2-1; 13 bases are a match to TRBD2. Germline-derived CDR1 and CDR2 are SGHRS and YFSETQ. This CDR3 comprises 15 residues. After removal of 4 bases from V and 7 bases from J, the junction contained 5 bases not matched to a gene. The chain's CDR3 is CASSPRGLAGNEQFF. The CDR3, as DNA: TGCGCCAGCAGCCCCCGGGGACTAGCGGGAAATGAGCAGTTCTTC.

This clonotype was detected many times. The chain carries TRBV5-5 and TRBJ1-2, with a possible D match to TRBD1 (6 bases). V was shortened by 4 bases and J by 2 bases, with 12 bases between the two germline ends. The CDR3 loop spans 14 amino acids. Germline-derived CDR1 and CDR2 are SGHKS and YYEKEE (reference sequence). The CDR3 nucleotides are TGTGCCAGCAGCCCATTGGACAGAAACTATGGCTACACCTTC. This sequence encodes CASSPLDRNYGYTF.

This clonotype was counted ten times or more. The V call is TRBV15, the J call TRBJ1-2; 11 positions agree with TRBD1. V trimming: 6 bases; J trimming: 4 bases; junction bases outside the gene matches: 4. The CDR3 covers 14 residues. The V gene's germline CDR1 is LNHNV and CDR2 YYDKDF (reference sequence). The CDR3 reads CATSPGQGGYGYTF. The CDR3 nucleotides are TGTGCCACCAGTCCGGGACAGGGGGGCTATGGCTACACCTTC.

In its sample, this clonotype was seen many times. V and J are TRBV3-1 and TRBJ2-3; 7 nucleotides align to TRBD2. Germline loops: CDR1 LGHDT, CDR2 YNNKEL (reference sequence). V was pared by 3 bases and J by 5 bases, with 5 bases of the junction left unmatched. This CDR3 has 14 amino acids. Written as DNA, the CDR3 is TGTGCCAGCAGCCACCCTGCGGGGGAAGATACGCAGTATTTT. Translated, it gives CASSHPAGEDTQYF.

There are many counts of this clonotype. CDR3 in amino acids: CASSLAIQNTEAFF. CDR3 nucleotide sequence: TGCGCCAGCAGCTTGGCCATTCAGAACACTGAAGCTTTCTTT. The genes are TRBV5-1 and TRBJ1-1, with D hard to call. The CDR3 consists of 14 residues. Germline assignment: CDR1 SGHRS and CDR2 YFSETQ. Trimming shortened V by 0 bases and J by 1 base, and 7 bases separated the two germline ends.

This clonotype was counted at least ten times. The chain combines TRBV12-3 or TRBV12-4 with TRBJ2-3; 7 nucleotides line up with TRBD1. The CDR3 consists of 17 residues. Trimming cost V 5 bases and J 0 bases; bases outside gene matches: 11. The CDR3 DNA follows: TGTGCCAGCAGTCCCGGGACAGCCCTTTCTAGCACAGATACGCAGTATTTT. It codes for CASSPGTALSSTDTQYF.

This clonotype was detected ten times or more. The CDR3 coding sequence is TGCAGCGTTGAAGATAGCCAGTCAGCGGACACAGATACGCAGTATTTT. Amino acid sequence: CSVEDSQSADTDTQYF. The chain joins TRBV29-1 to TRBJ2-3; tentative D call: TRBD2 (5 bases). The CDR3 contains 16 residues. Germline loops: CDR1 SQVTM, CDR2 ANQGSEA. V lost 0 bases, J lost 2 bases, and 15 bases lay in between.

There are many counts of this clonotype. V usage is TRBV6-5 and J usage is TRBJ1-1; D might be TRBD1 (5 bases). Germline assignment: CDR1 MNHEY and CDR2 SVGAGI. The CDR3 contains 14 residues. With 2 bases removed from V and 1 base from J, the gap between germline ends came to 8 bases. CDR3 in DNA: TGTGCCAGCAGTTACAGGGGCCCGAACACTGAAGCTTTCTTT. Translation: CASSYRGPNTEAFF.

In its sample, this clonotype was seen many times. The genes are TRBV24-1 and TRBJ2-3; maybe TRBD2 (6 bases). The CDR3 extends over 16 amino acids. From germline, CDR1 is KGHDR and CDR2 SFDVKD. The V end was cut by 3 bases, the J end by 0 bases, with 12 bases between. The CDR3: CATSDQEGSSTDTQYF. CDR3 in DNA: TGTGCCACCAGTGATCAGGAGGGCAGTAGCACAGATACGCAGTATTTT.

This clonotype was counted ten times or more. The chain carries TRBV5-1 and TRBJ2-5; no clear D. CDR1 is SGHRS and CDR2 is YFSETQ in the germline V gene. Deletions cut 0 bases from V and 2 bases from J, with 5 bases between. This CDR3 has 13 residues. The CDR3 coding sequence is TGCGCCAGCAGCTTGGTGGGACAAGAGACCCAGTACTTC. Translating it yields CASSLVGQETQYF.

On this clonotype itself: This may be a read error: a much more frequent sequence differs by one nucleotide. The rearrangement joins TRBV20-1 to TRBJ2-2, with D perhaps assigned TRBD1 or TRBD2 (5 bases each). The germline CDR1 and CDR2 sequences are DFQATT and SNEGSKA (reference sequence). This CDR3 has 14 residues. CDR3 sequence: CSASGDMDTGELLF. DNA for the CDR3: TGCAGTGCTAGTGGAGATATGGACACCGGGGAGCTGCTTTTT.

This clonotype was observed at least ten times. V and J are TRBV20-1 and TRBJ2-7; D possibly corresponds to TRBD1 (6 bases). CDR1 and CDR2 (germline): DFQATT, SNEGSKA (reference sequence). The CDR3 is 14 residues long. Trimming removed 5 bases at V and 4 bases at J, with 18 bases between. CDR3 nucleotides: TGCAGTGCTGATACTGCCGGGACACTGTACGAGCAGTACTTC. Encoded protein: CSADTAGTLYEQYF.

Note on this clonotype: Germline and junction disagree at one end, which may indicate a read error. The J gene is TRBJ2-5, the V gene TRBV7-6, with D maybe TRBD2 (6 bases). CDR3 length: 13 residues. From germline, CDR1 is SGHVS and CDR2 FNYEAQ. The CDR3 is CPSSYGSQETQYF. The CDR3 coding sequence is TGTCCCAGCAGCTACGGGAGCCAAGAGACCCAGTACTTC.

This clonotype was counted at least ten times. The CDR3 is CASSYWLAGGDYEQYF. The CDR3 nucleotides are TGTGCCAGCAGTTACTGGCTAGCGGGGGGTGACTACGAGCAGTACTTC. This sequence joins TRBV6-5 and TRBJ2-7, with 11 bases fitting TRBD2. This CDR3 contains 16 residues. Germline loops: CDR1 MNHEY, CDR2 SVGAGI. Unmatched junction bases numbered 5, after V lost 1 base and J lost 3 bases.